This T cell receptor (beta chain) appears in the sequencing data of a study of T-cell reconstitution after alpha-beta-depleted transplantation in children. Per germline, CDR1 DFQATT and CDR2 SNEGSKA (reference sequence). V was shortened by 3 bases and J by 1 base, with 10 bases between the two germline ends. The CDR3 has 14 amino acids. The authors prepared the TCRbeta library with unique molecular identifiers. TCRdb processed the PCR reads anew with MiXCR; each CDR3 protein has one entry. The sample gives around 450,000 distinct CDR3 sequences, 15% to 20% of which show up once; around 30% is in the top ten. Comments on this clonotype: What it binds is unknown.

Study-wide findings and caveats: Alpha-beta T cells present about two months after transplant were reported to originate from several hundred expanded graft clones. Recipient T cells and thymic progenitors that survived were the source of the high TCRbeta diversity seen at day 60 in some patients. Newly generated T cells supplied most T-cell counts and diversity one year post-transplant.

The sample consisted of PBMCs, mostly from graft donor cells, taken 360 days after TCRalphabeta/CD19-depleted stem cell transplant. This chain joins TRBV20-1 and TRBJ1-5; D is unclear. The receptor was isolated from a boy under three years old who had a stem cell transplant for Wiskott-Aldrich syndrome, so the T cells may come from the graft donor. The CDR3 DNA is TGCAGTGCTAGCTTTTCAGAGAGCAATCAGCCCCAGCATTTT. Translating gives CSASFSESNQPQHF.